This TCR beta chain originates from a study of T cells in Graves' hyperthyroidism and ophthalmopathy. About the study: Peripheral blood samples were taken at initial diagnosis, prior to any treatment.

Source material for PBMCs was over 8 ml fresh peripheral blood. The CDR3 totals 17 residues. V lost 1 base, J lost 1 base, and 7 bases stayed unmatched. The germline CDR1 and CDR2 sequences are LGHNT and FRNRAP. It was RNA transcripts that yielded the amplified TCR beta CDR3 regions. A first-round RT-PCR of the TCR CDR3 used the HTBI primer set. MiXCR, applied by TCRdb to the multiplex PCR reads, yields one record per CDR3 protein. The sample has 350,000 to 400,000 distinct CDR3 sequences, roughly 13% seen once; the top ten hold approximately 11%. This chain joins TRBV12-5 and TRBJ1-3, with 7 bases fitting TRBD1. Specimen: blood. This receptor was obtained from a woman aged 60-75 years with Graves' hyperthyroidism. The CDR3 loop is CASGLALGTVSGNTIYF. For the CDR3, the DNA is TGTGCTAGTGGTTTGGCCCTCGGGACAGTATCTGGAAACACCATATATTTT.